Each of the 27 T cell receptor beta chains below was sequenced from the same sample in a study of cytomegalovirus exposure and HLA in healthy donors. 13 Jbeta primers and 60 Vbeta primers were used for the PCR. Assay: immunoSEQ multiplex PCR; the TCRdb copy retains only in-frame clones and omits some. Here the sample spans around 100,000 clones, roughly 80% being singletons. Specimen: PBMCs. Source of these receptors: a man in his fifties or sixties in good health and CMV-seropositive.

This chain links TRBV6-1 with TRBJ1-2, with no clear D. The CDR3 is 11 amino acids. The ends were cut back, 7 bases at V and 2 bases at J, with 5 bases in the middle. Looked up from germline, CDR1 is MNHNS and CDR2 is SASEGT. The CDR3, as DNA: TGTGCCAGCACAGGAAACTATGGCTACACCTTC. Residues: CASTGNYGYTF.

The CDR3 bases are TGTGCCAGCAGCCAAGGGAGTGCTAAGTTCTTC. It yields the protein CASSQGSAKFF. This sequence joins TRBV14 and TRBJ2-1, with no clear D. Trimming removed 1 base at V and 14 bases at J, with 9 bases between. CDR3 length: 11 amino acids. From germline, CDR1 is SGHDN and CDR2 FVKESK.

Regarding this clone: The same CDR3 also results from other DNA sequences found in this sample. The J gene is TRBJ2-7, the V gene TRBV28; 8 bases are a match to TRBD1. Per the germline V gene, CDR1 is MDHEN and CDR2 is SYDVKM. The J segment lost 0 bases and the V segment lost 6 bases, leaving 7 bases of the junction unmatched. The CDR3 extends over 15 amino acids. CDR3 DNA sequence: TGTGCCAGCAGCACCTCCGGGACAGGCTCCTACGAGCAGTACTTC. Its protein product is CASSTSGTGSYEQYF.

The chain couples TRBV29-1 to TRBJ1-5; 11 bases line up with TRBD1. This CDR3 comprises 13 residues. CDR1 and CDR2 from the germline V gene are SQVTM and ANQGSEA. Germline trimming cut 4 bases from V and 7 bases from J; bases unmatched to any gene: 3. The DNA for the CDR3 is TGCAGCGTTGCCCGGGACAGGGGGCAGCCCCAGCATTTT. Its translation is CSVARDRGQPQHF.

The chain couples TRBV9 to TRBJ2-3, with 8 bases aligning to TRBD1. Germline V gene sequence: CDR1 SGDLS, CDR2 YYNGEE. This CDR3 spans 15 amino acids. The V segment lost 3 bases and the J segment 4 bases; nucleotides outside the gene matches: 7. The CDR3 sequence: CASSGGQDSPDTQYF. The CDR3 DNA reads TGTGCCAGCAGCGGGGGACAGGACTCCCCAGATACGCAGTATTTT.

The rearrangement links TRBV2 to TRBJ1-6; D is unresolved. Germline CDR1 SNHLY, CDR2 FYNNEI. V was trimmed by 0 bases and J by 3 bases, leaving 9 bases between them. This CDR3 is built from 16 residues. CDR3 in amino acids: CASSEALGDYNSPLHF. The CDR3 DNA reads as TGTGCCAGCAGTGAAGCTTTGGGAGACTATAATTCACCCCTCCACTTT.

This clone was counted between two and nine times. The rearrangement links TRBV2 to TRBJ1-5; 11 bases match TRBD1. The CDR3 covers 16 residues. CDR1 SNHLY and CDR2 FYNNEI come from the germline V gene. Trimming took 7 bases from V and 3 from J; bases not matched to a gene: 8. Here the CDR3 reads CASTLDRGQANQPQHF. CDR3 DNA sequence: TGTGCCAGCACCCTGGACAGGGGGCAGGCCAATCAGCCCCAGCATTTT.

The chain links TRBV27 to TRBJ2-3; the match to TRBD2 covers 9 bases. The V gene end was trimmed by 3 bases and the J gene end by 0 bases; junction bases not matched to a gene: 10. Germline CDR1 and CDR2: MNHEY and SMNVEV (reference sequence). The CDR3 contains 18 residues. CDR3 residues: CASSFESRTSGSTDTQYF. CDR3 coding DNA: TGTGCCAGCAGTTTTGAATCCCGAACTAGCGGGAGCACAGATACGCAGTATTTT.

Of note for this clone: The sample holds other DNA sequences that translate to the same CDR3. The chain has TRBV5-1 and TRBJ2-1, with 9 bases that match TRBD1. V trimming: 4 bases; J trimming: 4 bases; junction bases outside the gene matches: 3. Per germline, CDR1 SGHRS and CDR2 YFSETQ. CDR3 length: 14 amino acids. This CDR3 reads CASSSGQGYNEQFF. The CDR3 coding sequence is TGCGCCAGCAGCAGCGGACAGGGGTACAATGAGCAGTTCTTC.

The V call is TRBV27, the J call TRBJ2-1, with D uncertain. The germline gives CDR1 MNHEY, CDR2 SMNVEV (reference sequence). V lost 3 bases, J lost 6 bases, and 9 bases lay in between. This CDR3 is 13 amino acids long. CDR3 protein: CASSFISGNEQFF. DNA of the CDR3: TGTGCCAGCAGTTTCATTAGTGGCAATGAGCAGTTCTTC.

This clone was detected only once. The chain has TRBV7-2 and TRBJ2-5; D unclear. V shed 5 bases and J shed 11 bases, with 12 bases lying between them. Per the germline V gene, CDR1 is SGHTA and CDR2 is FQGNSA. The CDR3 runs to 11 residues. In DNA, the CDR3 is TGTGCCAGCAGCCCTTTTGGTGAGCAGTACTTC. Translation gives CASSPFGEQYF.

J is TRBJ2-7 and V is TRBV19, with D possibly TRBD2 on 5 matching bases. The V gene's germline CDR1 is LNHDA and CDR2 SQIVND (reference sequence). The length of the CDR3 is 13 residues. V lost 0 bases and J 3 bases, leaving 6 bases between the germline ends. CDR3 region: CASSIDAGYEQYF. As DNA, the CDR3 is TGTGCCAGTAGTATAGACGCGGGCTACGAGCAGTACTTC.

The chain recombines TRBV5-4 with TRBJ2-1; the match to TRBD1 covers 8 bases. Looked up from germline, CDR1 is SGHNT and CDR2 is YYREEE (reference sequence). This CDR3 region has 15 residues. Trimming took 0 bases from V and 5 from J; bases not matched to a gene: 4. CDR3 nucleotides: TGTGCCAGCAGCTTGGGCAGGGGGCGGAACAATGAGCAGTTCTTC. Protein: CASSLGRGRNNEQFF.

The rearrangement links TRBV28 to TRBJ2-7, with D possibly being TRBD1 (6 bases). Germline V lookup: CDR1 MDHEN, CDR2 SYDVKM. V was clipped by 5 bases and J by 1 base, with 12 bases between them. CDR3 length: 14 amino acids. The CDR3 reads CASSTNGQSYEQYF. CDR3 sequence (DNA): TGTGCCAGCAGTACGAACGGACAGTCCTACGAGCAGTACTTC.

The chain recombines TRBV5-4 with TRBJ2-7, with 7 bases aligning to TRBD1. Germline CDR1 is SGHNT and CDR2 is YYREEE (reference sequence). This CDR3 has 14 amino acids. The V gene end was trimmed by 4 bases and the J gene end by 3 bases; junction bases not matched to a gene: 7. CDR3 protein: CASSADRSGYEQYF. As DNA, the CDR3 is TGTGCCAGCAGCGCGGACAGGTCGGGCTACGAGCAGTACTTC.

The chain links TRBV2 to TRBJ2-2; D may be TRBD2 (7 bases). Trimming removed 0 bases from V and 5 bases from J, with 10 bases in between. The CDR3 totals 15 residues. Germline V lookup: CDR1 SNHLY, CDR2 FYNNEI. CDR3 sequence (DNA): TGTGCCAGCAGTGAAGCGAGGGGGGGGACCGGGGAGCTGTTTTTT. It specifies CASSEARGGTGELFF.

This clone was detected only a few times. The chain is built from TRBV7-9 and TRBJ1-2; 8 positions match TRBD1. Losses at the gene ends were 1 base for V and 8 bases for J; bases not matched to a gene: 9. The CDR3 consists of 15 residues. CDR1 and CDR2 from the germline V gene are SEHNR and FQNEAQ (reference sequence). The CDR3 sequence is CASSLGQGATGGYTF. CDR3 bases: TGTGCCAGCAGCTTAGGTCAGGGGGCGACTGGCGGCTACACCTTC.

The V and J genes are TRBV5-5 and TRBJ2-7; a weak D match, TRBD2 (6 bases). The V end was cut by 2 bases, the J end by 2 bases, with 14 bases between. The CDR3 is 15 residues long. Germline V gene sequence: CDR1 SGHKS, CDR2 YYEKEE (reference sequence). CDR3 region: CASSFGDSGAYEQYF. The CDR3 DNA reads TGTGCCAGCAGCTTTGGGGATAGCGGCGCCTACGAGCAGTACTTC.

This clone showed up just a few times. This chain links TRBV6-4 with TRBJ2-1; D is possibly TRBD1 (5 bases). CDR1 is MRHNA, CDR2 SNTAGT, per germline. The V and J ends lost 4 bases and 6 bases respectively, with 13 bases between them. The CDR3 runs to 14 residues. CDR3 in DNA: TGTGCCAGCAGTGTTTTTGACAGAAGCAATGAGCAGTTCTTC. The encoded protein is CASSVFDRSNEQFF.

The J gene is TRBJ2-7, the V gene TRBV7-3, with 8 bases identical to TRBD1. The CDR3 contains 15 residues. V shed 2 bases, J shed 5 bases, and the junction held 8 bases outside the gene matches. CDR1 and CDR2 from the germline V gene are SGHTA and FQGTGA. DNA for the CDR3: TGTGCCAGCAGCTTAGCAGGGGGCGAAGTTCACGAGCAGTACTTC. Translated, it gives CASSLAGGEVHEQYF.

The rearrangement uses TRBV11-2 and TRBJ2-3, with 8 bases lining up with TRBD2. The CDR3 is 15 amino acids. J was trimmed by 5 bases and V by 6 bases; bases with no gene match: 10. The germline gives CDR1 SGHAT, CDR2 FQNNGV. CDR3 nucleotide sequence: TGTGCCAGCAGACCTTGGGGACTAGGCCGAGATACGCAGTATTTT. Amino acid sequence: CASRPWGLGRDTQYF.

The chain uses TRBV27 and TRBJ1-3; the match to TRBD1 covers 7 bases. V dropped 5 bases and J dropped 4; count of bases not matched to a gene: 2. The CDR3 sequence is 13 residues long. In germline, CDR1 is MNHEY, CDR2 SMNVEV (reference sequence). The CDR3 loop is CASSPTGGNTIYF. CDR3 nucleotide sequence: TGTGCCAGCAGTCCGACAGGGGGAAACACCATATATTTT.

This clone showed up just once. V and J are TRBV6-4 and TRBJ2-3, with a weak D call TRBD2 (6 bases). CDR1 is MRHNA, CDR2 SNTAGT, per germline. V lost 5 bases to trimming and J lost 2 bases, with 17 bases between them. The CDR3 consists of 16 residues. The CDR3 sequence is CASSPRGSGNTDTQYF. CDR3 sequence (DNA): TGTGCCAGCAGTCCCCGCGGTAGCGGCAACACAGATACGCAGTATTTT.

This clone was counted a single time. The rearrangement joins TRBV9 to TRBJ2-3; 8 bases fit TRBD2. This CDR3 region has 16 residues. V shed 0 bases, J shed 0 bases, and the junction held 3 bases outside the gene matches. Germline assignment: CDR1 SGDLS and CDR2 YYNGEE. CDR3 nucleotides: TGTGCCAGCAGCGTAGCGACTAGCGTTAGCACAGATACGCAGTATTTT. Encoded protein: CASSVATSVSTDTQYF.

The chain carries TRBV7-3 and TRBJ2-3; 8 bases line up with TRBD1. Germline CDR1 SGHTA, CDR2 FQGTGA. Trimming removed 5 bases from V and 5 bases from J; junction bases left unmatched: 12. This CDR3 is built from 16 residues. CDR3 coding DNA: TGTGCCAGCAGCCGACAGGACAGGGCTTTTGTAGATACGCAGTATTTT. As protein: CASSRQDRAFVDTQYF.

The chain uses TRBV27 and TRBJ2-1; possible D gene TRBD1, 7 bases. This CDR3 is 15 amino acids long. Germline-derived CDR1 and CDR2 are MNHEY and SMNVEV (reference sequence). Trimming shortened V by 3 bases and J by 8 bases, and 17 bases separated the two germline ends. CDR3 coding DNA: TGTGCCAGCAGTTTGTTTGGGCAGGGGGGCGATGAGCAGTTCTTC. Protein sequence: CASSLFGQGGDEQFF.

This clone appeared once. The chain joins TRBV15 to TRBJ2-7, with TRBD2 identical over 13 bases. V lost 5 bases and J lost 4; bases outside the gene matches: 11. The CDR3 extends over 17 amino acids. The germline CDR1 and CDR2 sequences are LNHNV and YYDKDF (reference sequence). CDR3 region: CATSGNPGLAGRYEQYF. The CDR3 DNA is TGTGCCACCAGCGGAAACCCGGGACTAGCGGGAAGATACGAGCAGTACTTC.